This T cell receptor beta chain stems from a study of early T cells in non-severe SARS-CoV-2 infection. The study, taken as a whole, reports: A preference for anti-spike CD8 responses marked VDJdb matching, which missed private and CD4 specificities.

The V gene lost 3 bases and the J gene lost 6 bases, with 20 bases spanning the gap. The germline V gene has CDR1 LGHNA and CDR2 YNFKEQ. CDR3 size: 16 residues. TCRdb processed the 5' RACE reads anew with MiXCR; each CDR3 protein has one entry. This table holds 50,000 to 75,000 distinct CDR3 sequences, approximately 6.1% found once. This clonotype was detected many times. Its antigen is not known. The sequences come from whole blood, collected at baseline. The chain carries TRBV4-2 and TRBJ1-2; tentative D call: TRBD1 (5 bases). The clonotype comes from an adult who was a healthcare worker with PCR-confirmed SARS-CoV-2 infection or an uninfected control (not recorded which). The CDR3 spells CASSHPAAGGVNGYTF. The DNA for the CDR3 is TGTGCCAGCAGCCATCCTGCGGCTGGGGGGGTGAATGGCTACACCTTC.